Below, 31 T cell receptor beta chains from the same sample are listed, as sequenced in a study of blood T cell repertoires in COVID-19. Some clones are missing from TCRdb's copy, which holds only in-frame ones; the method was immunoSEQ multiplex PCR. The sample yields 55,000 to 75,000 clones, roughly three quarters seen once. The sample was peripheral blood. Every receptor here comes from a man older than 75 with acute or convalescent COVID-19.

In its sample, this clone was seen once. The J gene is TRBJ2-7, the V gene TRBV11-3; no clear D gene. Per germline, CDR1 SGHNT and CDR2 YENEEA. V was clipped by 6 bases and J by 1 base, with 4 bases between them. The CDR3 extends over 11 amino acids. The CDR3 protein is CASSHSYEQYF. CDR3 DNA sequence: TGTGCCAGCAGTCATTCCTACGAGCAGTACTTC.

This clone was picked up a small number of times. CDR3 sequence reads: CASSSPRDRASNTGELFF. The CDR3 bases are TGCGCCAGCAGCTCTCCAAGAGACAGGGCATCGAACACCGGGGAGCTGTTTTTT. V gene TRBV5-1 combines with J gene TRBJ2-2, with 7 nucleotides matching TRBD1. The V gene's germline CDR1 is SGHRS and CDR2 YFSETQ. V trimming: 3 bases; J trimming: 0 bases; junction bases outside the gene matches: 11. The CDR3 has 18 amino acids.

This clone came up once. This sequence joins TRBV5-1 and TRBJ1-3, with a weak D call TRBD1 (6 bases). The CDR3 is 14 amino acids. Germline loops: CDR1 SGHRS, CDR2 YFSETQ. The V gene lost 0 bases and the J gene lost 2 bases, with 6 bases spanning the gap. CDR3 coding DNA: TGCGCCAGCAGCTTGGACAGGGCTGGAAACACCATATATTTT. This sequence encodes CASSLDRAGNTIYF.

The V gene is TRBV7-3, the J gene TRBJ2-1; 8 bases fit TRBD2. CDR1 and CDR2 from the germline V gene are SGHTA and FQGTGA. After removal of 5 bases from V and 9 bases from J, the junction contained 15 bases not matched to a gene. This CDR3 contains 16 residues. CDR3 DNA sequence: TGTGCCAGCAGCAAGTACAGCGGGGGCCACGGGAGTGAGCAGTTCTTC. Its protein is CASSKYSGGHGSEQFF.

This sequence joins TRBV27 and TRBJ2-7; TRBD1 might be the D (6 bases). Germline V CDR1 and CDR2: MNHEY, SMNVEV (reference sequence). V was trimmed by 2 bases and J by 4 bases, leaving 15 bases between them. This CDR3 region has 15 residues. The CDR3 protein is CASSLTGHLTYEQYF. The CDR3 region has the DNA TGTGCCAGCAGTTTAACAGGGCACCTAACGTACGAGCAGTACTTC.

J is TRBJ2-2 and V is TRBV3-1 (or the pseudogene TRBV3-2); TRBD2 matches 8 bases. The CDR3 length is 16 residues. The V gene end was trimmed by 2 bases and the J gene end by 4 bases; junction bases not matched to a gene: 6. Germline CDR1 and CDR2: LGHDT and YNNKEL (reference sequence). DNA for the CDR3: TGTGCCAGCAGCCAACTAAGCGGGAGAGGCACCGGGGAGCTGTTTTTT. It translates to CASSQLSGRGTGELFF.

V gene TRBV4-2 combines with J gene TRBJ2-4, with TRBD2 as a possible D gene (6 bases). V was trimmed by 0 bases and J by 6 bases, leaving 15 bases between them. The CDR3 is 16 amino acids. Looked up from germline, CDR1 is LGHNA and CDR2 is YNFKEQ. The CDR3 region has the DNA TGTGCCAGCAGCCAAGAGGGGCGGGGTTTGGGAAACATTCAGTACTTC. Protein product: CASSQEGRGLGNIQYF.

The chain is built from TRBV7-9 and TRBJ2-2; D gene ambiguous. Germline CDR1 reads SEHNR; CDR2 reads FQNEAQ (reference sequence). V lost 1 base, J lost 6 bases, and 9 bases lay in between. CDR3 length equals 14 residues. The chain's CDR3 is CASSLGGKPGELFF. The CDR3 DNA sequence: TGTGCCAGCAGCTTAGGCGGTAAACCCGGGGAGCTGTTTTTT.

V gene TRBV12-3 or TRBV12-4 combines with J gene TRBJ2-3; TRBD2 agrees at 9 bases. V shed 1 base and J 14 bases; nucleotides not matched to a gene: 4. The CDR3 length is 12 residues. CDR3 in amino acids: CASSLEAGGLYF. Here the CDR3 DNA reads TGTGCCAGCAGTTTAGAAGCGGGAGGTTTGTATTTT.

The chain links TRBV3-1 (or the pseudogene TRBV3-2) to TRBJ2-3; D ambiguous. Germline loops: CDR1 LGHDT, CDR2 YNNKEL (reference sequence). This CDR3 spans 15 amino acids. V lost 3 bases to trimming and J lost 2 bases, with 12 bases between them. CDR3: CASSQMAQNTDTQYF. The DNA for the CDR3 is TGTGCCAGCAGCCAGATGGCACAAAACACAGATACGCAGTATTTT.

The chain is built from TRBV24-1 and TRBJ2-7; TRBD2 might be the D (6 bases). The V gene's germline CDR1 is KGHDR and CDR2 SFDVKD. The CDR3 contains 13 residues. V lost 5 bases and J 7 bases, leaving 14 bases between the germline ends. CDR3 residues: CATSGGPGGEQYF. The CDR3 region has the DNA TGTGCCACCAGTGGGGGACCCGGGGGAGAGCAGTACTTC.

The V gene is TRBV28, the J gene TRBJ2-1; TRBD2 aligns across 8 bases. The CDR3 extends over 16 amino acids. The ends lost 5 bases at V and 0 bases at J; junction bases unmatched: 6. Germline V gene sequence: CDR1 MDHEN, CDR2 SYDVKM. The CDR3 DNA sequence: TGTGCCAGCAGTACCCGCGCGGGAGGCTCCTACAATGAGCAGTTCTTC. Residues: CASSTRAGGSYNEQFF.

The rearrangement uses TRBV6-2 or TRBV6-3 and TRBJ1-6; D is perhaps TRBD1 (5 bases). Germline values: CDR1 MNHEY, CDR2 SVGEGT. The CDR3 loop spans 17 amino acids. V gave up 5 bases and J gave up 11 bases, with 25 bases separating them. This chain's CDR3 is CASSGVTAKLKGTPLHF. CDR3 sequence (DNA): TGTGCCAGCAGTGGCGTGACAGCCAAACTAAAGGGTACACCCCTCCACTTT.

This clone showed up just once. V and J are TRBV28 and TRBJ2-1; 9 nucleotides line up with TRBD2. The junction had 6 bases not matched to a gene; V was cut back by 6 bases and J by 15 bases. The CDR3 covers 11 residues. Germline V gene sequence: CDR1 MDHEN, CDR2 SYDVKM. CDR3 DNA sequence: TGTGCCAGCAGCAGTAGCGGGAGAGGGTTCTTC. It encodes CASSSSGRGFF. The full variable domain, in which reference TRBV28 and TRBJ2-1 provide the parts outside the CDR3, is DVKVTQSSRYLVKRTGEKVFLECVQDMDHENMFWYRQDPGLGLRLIYFSYDVKMKEKGDIPEGYSVSREKKERFSLILESASTNQTSMYLCASSSSGRGFFGPGTRLTVL.

This clone appeared a single time. V is TRBV30 and J is TRBJ1-5; 10 nucleotides match TRBD1. Germline V gene lookup returns CDR1 GTSNPN and CDR2 SVGIG (reference sequence). The CDR3 sequence is 17 residues long. V lost 4 bases to trimming and J lost 7 bases; unmatched junction nucleotides: 16. CDR3 loop: CAWTPPGQGIVGQPQHF. For the CDR3, the DNA is TGTGCCTGGACCCCTCCGGGACAGGGGATTGTAGGACAGCCCCAGCATTTT.

The rearrangement uses TRBV5-4 and TRBJ1-4; unclear D gene. The CDR3 covers 13 residues. V was clipped by 6 bases and J by 4 bases, with 10 bases between them. CDR1 SGHNT and CDR2 YYREEE come from the germline V gene (reference sequence). Here the CDR3 reads CASTIRGNEKLFF. The CDR3 DNA follows: TGTGCCAGCACCATCCGGGGTAATGAAAAACTGTTTTTT. Based on the CDR3 plus reference TRBV5-4 and TRBJ1-4, the full variable domain is ETGVTQSPTHLIKTRGQQVTLRCSSQSGHNTVSWYQQALGQGPQFIFQYYREEENGRGNFPPRFSGLQFPNYSSELNVNALELDDSALYLCASTIRGNEKLFFGSGTQLSVL.

The rearrangement uses TRBV5-1 and TRBJ2-5, with TRBD2 identical over 7 bases. Trimming removed 4 bases from V and 1 base from J; junction bases left unmatched: 13. The CDR3 totals 17 residues. Looked up from germline, CDR1 is SGHRS and CDR2 is YFSETQ. Here the CDR3 reads CASSTIPGGGGQETQYF. The CDR3 DNA is TGCGCCAGCAGCACGATTCCGGGAGGCGGGGGCCAAGAGACCCAGTACTTC. The full variable domain, in which reference TRBV5-1 and TRBJ2-5 provide the parts outside the CDR3, is KAGVTQTPRYLIKTRGQQVTLSCSPISGHRSVSWYQQTPGQGLQFLFEYFSETQRNKGNFPGRFSGRQFSNSRSEMNVSTLELGDSALYLCASSTIPGGGGQETQYFGPGTRLLVL.

The chain is built from TRBV2 and TRBJ1-1; TRBD1 agrees at 7 bases. The germline V gene has CDR1 SNHLY and CDR2 FYNNEI. Trimming removed 6 bases from V and 1 base from J; junction bases left unmatched: 5. This CDR3 is 14 amino acids long. The CDR3 is CASSRPGGNTEAFF. The CDR3 nucleotides are TGTGCCAGCAGCCGACCAGGGGGGAACACTGAAGCTTTCTTT.

The CDR3: CASSATGLETQYF. CDR3 DNA: TGTGCCAGCAGTGCCACAGGGCTAGAGACCCAGTACTTC. The gene calls are TRBV7-2 and TRBJ2-5; D perhaps matches TRBD1 (6 bases). V lost 6 bases to trimming and J lost 4 bases, with 12 bases between them. Germline V lookup: CDR1 SGHTA, CDR2 FQGNSA. This CDR3 is 13 amino acids long.

The chain has TRBV7-2 and TRBJ2-7; TRBD2 matches 10 bases. The trim removed 10 bases at V and 3 bases at J, leaving 6 bases unmatched. Germline CDR1 reads SGHTA; CDR2 reads FQGNSA. The length of the CDR3 is 13 residues. This CDR3 reads CATNERGGYEQYF. The CDR3 nucleotides are TGTGCCACCAACGAGCGGGGGGGCTACGAGCAGTACTTC. Full variable domain (missing parts from reference TRBV7-2 and TRBJ2-7): GAGVSQSPSNKVTEKGKDVELRCDPISGHTALYWYRQSLGQGLEFLIYFQGNSAPDKSGLPSDRFSAERTGGSVSTLTIQRTQQEDSAVYLCATNERGGYEQYFGPGTRLTVT.

The chain uses TRBV24-1 and TRBJ2-7; weak D call: TRBD2 (5 bases). V was pared by 4 bases and J by 5 bases, with 11 bases between. There are 13 residues in the CDR3. CDR1 and CDR2 from the germline V gene are KGHDR and SFDVKD. The CDR3 sequence is CATSDFDGNEQYF. The CDR3, as DNA: TGTGCCACCAGTGACTTTGACGGGAACGAGCAGTACTTC.

This clone is medium-sized. The chain is built from TRBV5-5 and TRBJ1-5; no clear D gene. The CDR3 has 15 amino acids. Per the germline V gene, CDR1 is SGHKS and CDR2 is YYEKEE (reference sequence). Trimming cost V 1 base and J 5 bases, with 13 bases left between them. This chain's CDR3 is CASSLRGQSHQPQHF. DNA of the CDR3: TGTGCCAGCAGCTTGAGAGGGCAGAGCCATCAGCCCCAGCATTTT.

The chain couples TRBV19 to TRBJ2-7; TRBD1 matches at 8 bases. CDR1 LNHDA and CDR2 SQIVND come from the germline V gene (reference sequence). The CDR3 sequence is 13 residues long. The V gene end was trimmed by 4 bases and the J gene end by 4 bases; junction bases not matched to a gene: 3. CDR3 in DNA: TGTGCCAGTAGTAAGGACAGGGATTACGAGCAGTACTTC. Translation gives CASSKDRDYEQYF.

The genes are TRBV7-2 and TRBJ2-5, with D perhaps matching TRBD1 (6 bases). V was pared by 2 bases and J by 2 bases, with 12 bases between. CDR1 and CDR2 (germline): SGHTA, FQGNSA. This CDR3 is built from 15 residues. CDR3 in DNA: TGTGCCAGCAGCTTATCTCGGACAGAACAAGAGACCCAGTACTTC. Translation: CASSLSRTEQETQYF.

The chain recombines TRBV6-6 with TRBJ2-7; maybe TRBD1 (6 bases). Germline-derived CDR1 and CDR2 are MNHNY and SVGAGI (reference sequence). The CDR3 is 14 amino acids. V was clipped by 5 bases and J by 3 bases, with 14 bases between them. The CDR3 is CASSQPEGVYEQYF. The CDR3 region has the DNA TGTGCCAGCAGTCAACCTGAGGGGGTCTACGAGCAGTACTTC.

V gene TRBV7-3 combines with J gene TRBJ2-1; TRBD2 agrees at 7 bases. Looked up from germline, CDR1 is SGHTA and CDR2 is FQGTGA. The CDR3 has 11 residues. Trimming cost V 5 bases and J 15 bases; bases outside gene matches: 7. The CDR3, as DNA: TGTGCCAGCAGCCAAGCGGGATTAATGTTCTTC. Encoded protein: CASSQAGLMFF.

This clone was seen more than once but under ten times. The rearrangement joins TRBV29-1 to TRBJ1-1; the D gene is possibly TRBD1 (5 bases). CDR1 is SQVTM, CDR2 ANQGSEA, per germline. This CDR3 contains 14 residues. V lost 6 bases and J lost 1, with 15 bases in between. The CDR3 sequence is CSVFLRTRNTEAFF. The CDR3 DNA follows: TGCAGCGTCTTCCTTCGGACAAGGAACACTGAAGCTTTCTTT. Using reference TRBV29-1 and TRBJ1-1 for the parts outside the CDR3, the full variable domain is SAVISQKPSRDICQRGTSLTIQCQVDSQVTMMFWYRQQPGQSLTLIATANQGSEATYESGFVIDKFPISRPNLTFSTLTVSNMSPEDSSIYLCSVFLRTRNTEAFFGQGTRLTVV.

The V and J genes are TRBV2 and TRBJ2-3; 11 nucleotides agree with TRBD2. The CDR3 is made up of 15 amino acids. The V gene end was trimmed by 6 bases and the J gene end by 8 bases; junction bases not matched to a gene: 10. Germline loops: CDR1 SNHLY, CDR2 FYNNEI. The CDR3 loop is CASRAGLAAPGTQYF. As DNA, the CDR3 is TGTGCCAGCAGGGCGGGACTAGCGGCCCCAGGTACGCAGTATTTT.

V usage is TRBV3-1 (or the pseudogene TRBV3-2) and J usage is TRBJ1-5; D unresolved. In germline, CDR1 is LGHDT, CDR2 YNNKEL (reference sequence). Trimming removed 2 bases from V and 5 bases from J, with 7 bases in between. This CDR3 region has 13 residues. CDR3 nucleotide sequence: TGTGCCAGCAGCCAATTCCGGGATCAGCCCCAGCATTTT. It codes for CASSQFRDQPQHF.

This clone showed up just once. The chain combines TRBV10-3 with TRBJ1-4; TRBD1 might be the D (6 bases). This CDR3 is built from 12 residues. Germline CDR1 and CDR2: ENHRY and SYGVKD. V was cut by 10 bases and J by 4 bases, with 10 bases left in between. Here the CDR3 DNA reads TGTGCCACCGGGACAAATAATGAAAAACTGTTTTTT. It yields the protein CATGTNNEKLFF.

The table lists this clone with a few counts. The V call is TRBV27, the J call TRBJ2-1, with TRBD2 matching over 15 bases. CDR1 is MNHEY, CDR2 SMNVEV, per germline (reference sequence). With 4 bases clipped from V and 2 bases from J, the junction kept 9 bases outside the gene matches. The CDR3 has 19 residues. CDR3 loop: CASSSSGTSGRFAYNEQFF. DNA of the CDR3: TGTGCCAGCAGTTCCTCCGGGACTAGCGGGAGGTTCGCCTACAATGAGCAGTTCTTC.